This T cell receptor (beta chain) was recovered during a study of CD8+CD57+ T cells in acquired aplastic anemia. About the research overall: Quantities of DNA derived from sorted CD4+ and CD8+ cells averaged around 3 ug. Researchers reported that healthy donors averaged approximately 9.8 million reads for CD4+ cells.

Concerning this clonotype: As yet, its antigen is unknown.

Study-level results: Overlap between patients and controls comprised roughly 28 CD8+ CDR3 sequences. Patients did not significantly differ from controls in CD8+ Simpson's diversity.

Genomic DNA constituted the template upon which TCR beta VDJ and CDR3 profiling was performed. TCRdb re-analysed the reads in MiXCR, keeping a single row per CDR3 protein. The sample contains about 220,000 distinct CDR3 sequences, roughly 33% of which appear only once. The CDR3 has 15 amino acids. The germline V and J ends were trimmed by 1 base and 7 bases, with 13 bases remaining between them. Germline CDR1 SGHTA, CDR2 FQGNSA. The source is a human donor in good health, serving as a control. The chain links TRBV7-2 to TRBJ1-4, with a weak D call TRBD1 (6 bases). The source material was sorted CD4+, CD8+, or CD8+CD57+ T cells (not recorded which) from PBMCs. The DNA of the CDR3 is TGTGCCAGCAGCTTAGTTGGGGGCGCCAGTGAAAAACTGTTTTTT. This gives the protein CASSLVGGASEKLFF.